The rows below give T cell receptor beta chains drawn from one sample of a study of patients and donors after allogeneic stem cell transplantation. TCRdb reanalysed the RT-PCR reads using MiXCR and keeps one entry per CDR3 protein. The sample holds under 35,000 distinct CDR3 sequences; more than 35% are singletons and the top ten take about 80%. Sequencing was done on a sample of blood, either unsorted or a sorted T cell fraction (not recorded which). Receptors originate from a human donor who was either an allogeneic HSCT recipient or a stem cell or donor lymphocyte infusion donor (not recorded which). It is not recorded whose cells these are; they may come from a transplant donor. The CDR3 runs from the conserved cysteine through the conserved F or W.

v_gene	j_gene	CDR3aa
TRBV9	TRBJ2-2	CASSPRRTDGAGELFF
TRBV29-1	TRBJ1-2	CSALDRGLYGYTF
TRBV3-1	TRBJ1-3	CASSRWTGAPGNTIYF
TRBV30	TRBJ2-3	CAWSPQLDTQYF
TRBV5-1	TRBJ1-2	CASSLSTGDNYGYTF
TRBV5-4	TRBJ2-3	CAINYGGADTQYF
TRBV5-1	TRBJ2-1	CASSPGQGADEQFF
TRBV5-4	TRBJ2-1	CASSLLLGTKSNEQFF
TRBV7-8	TRBJ1-5	CASSSPTQPQHF
TRBV20-1	TRBJ2-2	CSASEQDGGELFF
TRBV4-1	TRBJ1-2	CASSQAGGGYGYTF
TRBV5-5	TRBJ1-5	CASSLEAAGHQPQHF
TRBV10-3	TRBJ2-3	CATTAQQDTDTQYF
TRBV7-9	TRBJ2-7	CASSLSTGSLEQYF
TRBV7-2	TRBJ1-2	CASSPDLNYGYTF
TRBV20-1	TRBJ2-5	CSAKLAGARETQYF
TRBV18	TRBJ1-6	CASSREGLWSPLHF